The 7 T cell receptor beta chains reported below all come from one sample, sequenced in a study of Ad26.COV2.S vaccination and SARS-CoV-2 variants. Treatment given: 15 to 20 received Ad26.COV2.S at low or high dose, single or two shots; about five received placebo; per-sample allocation not given. Day 63 following the first vaccine or placebo injection was when the samples were taken. This table comes from immunoSEQ multiplex PCR, and its TCRdb copy is limited to in-frame clones, with some not included. The top ten hold about 1.9% of the sample, which has about 400,000 clones, around 89% seen once. The source was peripheral blood, collected in a trial of Ad26.COV2.S vaccine versus placebo. The source is a person between 18 and 65 years old who received the Ad26.COV2.S COVID-19 vaccine or a placebo.

This chain uses TRBV5-6 with TRBJ2-7; no firm D call. The CDR3 length is 15 residues. V lost 2 bases, J lost 1 base, and 13 bases lay in between. Germline V lookup: CDR1 SGHDT, CDR2 YYEEEE. In nucleotides, the CDR3 is TGTGCCAGCAGCTTATTCTCTGTGCAATCCTACGAGCAGTACTTC. Its protein product is CASSLFSVQSYEQYF. Using reference TRBV5-6 and TRBJ2-7 for the parts outside the CDR3, the full variable domain is DAGVTQSPTHLIKTRGQQVTLRCSPKSGHDTVSWYQQALGQGPQFIFQYYEEEERQRGNFPDRFSGHQFPNYSSELNVNALLLGDSALYLCASSLFSVQSYEQYFGPGTRLTVT.

The rearrangement uses TRBV30 and TRBJ2-1; D gene ambiguous. Germline CDR1 is GTSNPN and CDR2 is SVGIG (reference sequence). This CDR3 spans 11 amino acids. Trimming cost V 8 bases and J 4 bases, with 9 bases left between them. Here the CDR3 reads CATRLYNEQFF. The DNA of the CDR3 is TGTGCCACCAGACTTTACAATGAGCAGTTCTTC.

The genes are TRBV19 and TRBJ1-2; D not resolved. Per the germline V gene, CDR1 is LNHDA and CDR2 is SQIVND (reference sequence). This CDR3 contains 15 residues. V was pared by 3 bases and J by 1 base, with 12 bases between. The CDR3 nucleotides read TGTGCCAGTAGTATGGCGGGGAGCCTTAACTATGGCTACACCTTC. Translating it yields CASSMAGSLNYGYTF.

This clone was counted between two and nine times. The sample holds other DNA sequences that translate to the same CDR3. V usage is TRBV19 and J usage is TRBJ2-7; 7 bases agree with TRBD1. CDR3 length: 13 amino acids. Germline CDR1 reads LNHDA; CDR2 reads SQIVND (reference sequence). After removal of 5 bases from V and 3 bases from J, the junction contained 4 bases not matched to a gene. CDR3 region: CASSPGQDYEQYF. DNA of the CDR3: TGTGCCAGTAGTCCCGGACAGGACTACGAGCAGTACTTC.

The chain couples TRBV3-1 (or the pseudogene TRBV3-2) to TRBJ2-1; D unclear. Germline CDR1 LGHDT, CDR2 YNNKEL (reference sequence). V was shortened by 1 base and J by 2 bases, with 9 bases between the two germline ends. The CDR3 length is 15 residues. CDR3 coding DNA: TGTGCCAGCAGCCAAGGATGGAGCGCCTACAATGAGCAGTTCTTC. It encodes CASSQGWSAYNEQFF.

The chain employs TRBV29-1 and TRBJ2-4, with D uncertain. The CDR3 contains 12 residues. Germline V gives CDR1 SQVTM, CDR2 ANQGSEA. Trimming stripped 2 bases from V and 5 bases from J, with 7 bases between. CDR3 in amino acids: CSVERGENIQYF. CDR3 in DNA: TGCAGCGTTGAACGCGGAGAAAACATTCAGTACTTC.

V usage is TRBV2 and J usage is TRBJ1-5; D call uncertain. V was trimmed by 7 bases and J by 9 bases, leaving 19 bases between them. From germline, CDR1 is SNHLY and CDR2 FYNNEI. The CDR3 extends over 14 amino acids. The CDR3 reads CASTREDDWGPQHF. CDR3 nucleotide sequence: TGTGCCAGCACTAGAGAGGATGACTGGGGGCCCCAGCATTTT.